Shown below are 24 T cell receptor beta chains from a single sample sequenced in a study of T cell responses to AZD1222 COVID-19 vaccine. Produced via immunoSEQ multiplex PCR; TCRdb's table is partial and in-frame only. The table includes fewer than 90,000 clones, around 91% detected once. Sequencing was performed on peripheral blood, taken 28 days after the second AZD1222 dose. The origin of the receptors is an adult who received the AZD1222 COVID-19 vaccine.

The J gene is TRBJ1-5, the V gene TRBV5-8, with TRBD1 identical over 9 bases. V shed 4 bases, J shed 4 bases, and the junction held 9 bases outside the gene matches. This CDR3 region has 16 residues. The germline gives CDR1 SGHTS, CDR2 YDEGEE. CDR3 in amino acids: CASSAGTGQNNQPQHF. In DNA form, the CDR3 reads TGTGCCAGCAGCGCCGGGACAGGGCAGAATAATCAGCCCCAGCATTTT.

The rearrangement joins TRBV7-6 to TRBJ2-3, with a possible D match to TRBD2 (5 bases). Per the germline V gene, CDR1 is SGHVS and CDR2 is FNYEAQ. The CDR3 contains 14 residues. Trimming left V 6 bases short and J 0 bases short, with 10 bases between. CDR3 DNA sequence: TGTGCCAGCAGTTATGGACTCAGCACAGATACGCAGTATTTT. Its protein product is CASSYGLSTDTQYF.

The rearrangement links TRBV18 to TRBJ2-3; D gene ambiguous. The CDR3 totals 14 residues. Trimming pared 3 bases from V and 0 bases from J, leaving 7 bases between. CDR1 and CDR2 (germline): KGHSH, LQKENI. The CDR3 protein is CASSPSLSTDTQYF. DNA for the CDR3: TGTGCCAGCTCACCCTCGCTCAGCACAGATACGCAGTATTTT.

This chain uses TRBV11-3 with TRBJ2-5, with 8 positions matching TRBD1. Trimming took 2 bases from V and 4 from J; bases not matched to a gene: 6. The CDR3 spans 15 residues. The germline V gene has CDR1 SGHNT and CDR2 YENEEA. The CDR3 region has the DNA TGTGCCAGCAGCTTACAGGGGGCATCTCGAGAGACCCAGTACTTC. Translated: CASSLQGASRETQYF. The variable domain in full, completed from reference TRBV11-3 and TRBJ2-5, reads EAGVVQSPRYKIIEKKQPVAFWCNPISGHNTLYWYLQNLGQGPELLIRYENEEAVDDSQLPKDRFSAERLKGVDSTLKIQPAELGDSAVYLCASSLQGASRETQYFGPGTRLLVL.

This chain connects TRBV9 to TRBJ1-1; D is perhaps TRBD1 (6 bases). Trimming removed 4 bases at V and 5 bases at J, with 21 bases between. Germline assignment: CDR1 SGDLS and CDR2 YYNGEE. The CDR3 extends over 16 amino acids. The CDR3 DNA reads TGTGCCAGCAGCCCCGGGTCTGGGGGCTTAGGTACTGAAGCTTTCTTT. It encodes CASSPGSGGLGTEAFF. Drawing the rest from reference TRBV9 and TRBJ1-1, the complete variable domain is DSGVTQTPKHLITATGQRVTLRCSPRSGDLSVYWYQQSLDQGLQFLIQYYNGEERAKGNILERFSAQQFPDLHSELNLSSLELGDSALYFCASSPGSGGLGTEAFFGQGTRLTVV.

For this clone: A junction end diverges from the germline sequence, so it may reflect a read error. The rearrangement joins TRBV28 to TRBJ2-7; either TRBD1 or TRBD2 may supply D (5 bases each). CDR3 length: 11 amino acids. Germline V gene lookup returns CDR1 MDHEN and CDR2 SYDVKM. CDR3 residues: CAGSLRGEQYF. The CDR3 DNA is TGTGCCGGCAGTTTGAGGGGCGAGCAGTACTTC.

This chain uses TRBV7-3 with TRBJ1-6; no firm D call. The germline V and J ends were trimmed by 4 bases and 7 bases, with 8 bases remaining between them. CDR1 is SGHTA and CDR2 is FQGTGA in the germline V gene. The CDR3 consists of 13 residues. The CDR3 DNA sequence: TGTGCCAGCAGCTCCCTTGGGAATTCACCCCTCCACTTT. Amino acids: CASSSLGNSPLHF.

V is TRBV19 and J is TRBJ1-1, with D possibly TRBD1 on 5 matching bases. CDR1 is LNHDA, CDR2 SQIVND, per germline (reference sequence). This CDR3 comprises 15 residues. The V end lost 3 bases, the J end lost 2 bases, and 13 bases lay between the germline ends. CDR3 coding DNA: TGTGCCAGTAGTATCACAGGAGAGATTAACACTGAAGCTTTCTTT. Translated, it gives CASSITGEINTEAFF.

CDR3 coding DNA: TGTGCCAGCAGATCCTCGACTAGCGGGGGGTCGGAGACCCAGTACTTC. Amino acids: CASRSSTSGGSETQYF. The rearrangement uses TRBV7-6 and TRBJ2-5, with TRBD2 matching 13 bases. The V segment lost 6 bases and the J segment 5 bases; nucleotides outside the gene matches: 9. Germline V gene lookup returns CDR1 SGHVS and CDR2 FNYEAQ. The CDR3 has 16 residues.

The rearrangement joins TRBV19 to TRBJ1-1, with D possibly being TRBD1 (6 bases). Deletions cut 1 base from V and 4 bases from J, with 13 bases between. Germline loops: CDR1 LNHDA, CDR2 SQIVND (reference sequence). This CDR3 region has 15 residues. CDR3 DNA: TGTGCCAGTAGTATAGGGGACACCCCGGGCACTGAAGCTTTCTTT. Encoded protein: CASSIGDTPGTEAFF.

This clone was observed once. This chain connects TRBV7-9 to TRBJ2-2, with 7 bases lining up with TRBD2. Germline V lookup: CDR1 SEHNR, CDR2 FQNEAQ (reference sequence). The junction had 5 bases not matched to a gene; V was cut back by 5 bases and J by 2 bases. This CDR3 contains 15 residues. The CDR3 DNA is TGTGCCAGCAGCGACCGGGACTACAACACCGGGGAGCTGTTTTTT. It specifies CASSDRDYNTGELFF.

The J gene is TRBJ1-2, the V gene TRBV19, with D unresolved. The length of the CDR3 is 17 residues. Germline loops: CDR1 LNHDA, CDR2 SQIVND (reference sequence). Deletions cut 1 base from V and 4 bases from J, with 19 bases between. Written as DNA, the CDR3 is TGTGCCAGTAGTATAGGAGACACCACCCAGGCTTTCTATGGCTACACCTTC. It codes for CASSIGDTTQAFYGYTF.

The sample holds one count of this clone. This CDR3 is CASSQGAVRGETQYF. CDR3 nucleotides: TGTGCCAGCAGCCAGGGGGCGGTACGAGGGGAGACCCAGTACTTC. V usage is TRBV4-2 and J usage is TRBJ2-5; tentative D call: TRBD1 (6 bases). Germline V gene lookup returns CDR1 LGHNA and CDR2 YNFKEQ. Trimming removed 3 bases from V and 5 bases from J, with 16 bases in between. The CDR3 runs to 15 residues.

The chain uses TRBV6-5 and TRBJ1-5; tentatively, D is TRBD1 (5 bases). V lost 2 bases, J lost 7 bases, and 9 bases lay in between. CDR1 and CDR2 from the germline V gene are MNHEY and SVGAGI. The CDR3 extends over 13 amino acids. In DNA form, the CDR3 reads TGTGCCAGCAGTTACGGCGGGGCCCAGCCCCAGCATTTT. Translation: CASSYGGAQPQHF.

The chain is built from TRBV30 and TRBJ1-6, with TRBD1 matching over 9 bases. Germline loops: CDR1 GTSNPN, CDR2 SVGIG (reference sequence). J lost 1 base, V lost 0 bases, and 1 base had no gene match. This CDR3 comprises 16 residues. This CDR3 reads CAWSVQGASYNSPLHF. DNA for the CDR3: TGTGCCTGGAGTGTACAGGGGGCTTCCTATAATTCACCCCTCCACTTT.

The V call is TRBV4-3, the J call TRBJ2-3; 9 nucleotides agree with TRBD2. After removal of 5 bases from V and 4 bases from J, the junction contained 4 bases not matched to a gene. This CDR3 is built from 14 residues. CDR1 LGHNA and CDR2 YSLEER come from the germline V gene. CDR3 nucleotides: TGCGCCAGCAGCGAGCGGGGGGCCCCAGATACGCAGTATTTT. Protein: CASSERGAPDTQYF.

The chain is built from TRBV5-1 and TRBJ2-5, with D perhaps given as TRBD1 or TRBD2 (6 bases each). Trimming left V 3 bases short and J 5 bases short, with 26 bases between. CDR1 is SGHRS and CDR2 is YFSETQ in the germline V gene. This CDR3 comprises 18 residues. The CDR3 loop reads CASSSSRSSGAAWETQYF. CDR3 coding DNA: TGCGCCAGCAGCTCCTCCCGAAGCTCGGGGGCGGCGTGGGAGACCCAGTACTTC.

V gene TRBV19 combines with J gene TRBJ2-1; D remains unclear. CDR3 length: 11 amino acids. V was clipped by 10 bases and J by 9 bases, with 13 bases between them. Germline lookup yields CDR1 LNHDA and CDR2 SQIVND (reference sequence). The CDR3 sequence is CATVRTREQFF. As DNA, the CDR3 is TGTGCCACCGTCAGGACCCGTGAGCAGTTCTTC.

In this sample, this clone turned up once. The genes are TRBV24-1 and TRBJ1-2, with no clear D. The germline V gene has CDR1 KGHDR and CDR2 SFDVKD. The V end was cut by 3 bases, the J end by 7 bases, with 11 bases between. The length of the CDR3 is 13 residues. The CDR3: CATSDPRPGGYTF. Written as DNA, the CDR3 is TGTGCCACCAGTGATCCGAGGCCGGGTGGCTACACCTTC.

This chain joins TRBV12-3 or TRBV12-4 and TRBJ1-3; D gene ambiguous. V was clipped by 8 bases and J by 7 bases, with 12 bases between them. CDR3 length: 12 amino acids. The CDR3 DNA sequence: TGTGCCAGCGATCGGGAAGGGAACACCATATATTTT. Its translation: CASDREGNTIYF.

The V gene is TRBV6-2 or TRBV6-3, the J gene TRBJ1-2; a possible D gene is TRBD1 (6 bases). CDR1 is MNHEY and CDR2 is SVGEGT in the germline V gene. V was shortened by 5 bases and J by 4 bases, with 17 bases between the two germline ends. CDR3 length: 15 residues. The CDR3 region is CASSEGHRLGYGYTF. The DNA of the CDR3 is TGTGCCAGCAGTGAGGGACACCGTCTCGGCTATGGCTACACCTTC.

The genes are TRBV6-1 and TRBJ1-2; possibly TRBD1 for D (5 bases). Per the germline V gene, CDR1 is MNHNS and CDR2 is SASEGT. The CDR3 totals 14 residues. V was shortened by 3 bases and J by 7 bases, with 15 bases between the two germline ends. CDR3 in DNA: TGTGCCAGCAGTGAGGGGGACCACTCGGCTGGCTACACCTTC. The encoded protein is CASSEGDHSAGYTF.

The gene calls are TRBV27 and TRBJ1-4; the match to TRBD1 covers 9 bases. CDR1 is MNHEY, CDR2 SMNVEV, per germline (reference sequence). The CDR3 loop spans 14 amino acids. V was pared by 5 bases and J by 3 bases, with 1 base of the junction left unmatched. CDR3 protein: CASSRQGANEKLFF. CDR3 coding DNA: TGTGCCAGCAGTAGACAGGGGGCTAATGAAAAACTGTTTTTT.

This chain joins TRBV11-3 and TRBJ2-2; 7 bases line up with TRBD1. The CDR3 runs 15 residues. CDR1 SGHNT and CDR2 YENEEA come from the germline V gene. J lost 3 bases, V lost 5 bases, and 6 bases had no gene match. Written as DNA, the CDR3 is TGTGCCAGCAGCCCGCGACAGGGTGACACCGGGGAGCTGTTTTTT. Translation gives CASSPRQGDTGELFF.